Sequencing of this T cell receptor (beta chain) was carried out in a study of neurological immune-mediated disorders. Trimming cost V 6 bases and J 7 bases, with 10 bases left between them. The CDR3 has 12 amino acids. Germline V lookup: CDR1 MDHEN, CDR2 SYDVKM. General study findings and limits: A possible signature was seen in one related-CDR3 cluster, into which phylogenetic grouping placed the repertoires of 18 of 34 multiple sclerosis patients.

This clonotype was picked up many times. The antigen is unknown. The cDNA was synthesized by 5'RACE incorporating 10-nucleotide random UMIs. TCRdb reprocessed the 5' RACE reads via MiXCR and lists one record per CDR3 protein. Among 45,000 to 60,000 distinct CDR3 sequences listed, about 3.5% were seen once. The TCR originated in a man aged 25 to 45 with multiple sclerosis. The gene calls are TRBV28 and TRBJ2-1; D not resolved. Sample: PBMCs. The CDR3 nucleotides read TGTGCCAGCAGCCCCGTGGGTAATGAGCAGTTCTTC. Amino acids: CASSPVGNEQFF.